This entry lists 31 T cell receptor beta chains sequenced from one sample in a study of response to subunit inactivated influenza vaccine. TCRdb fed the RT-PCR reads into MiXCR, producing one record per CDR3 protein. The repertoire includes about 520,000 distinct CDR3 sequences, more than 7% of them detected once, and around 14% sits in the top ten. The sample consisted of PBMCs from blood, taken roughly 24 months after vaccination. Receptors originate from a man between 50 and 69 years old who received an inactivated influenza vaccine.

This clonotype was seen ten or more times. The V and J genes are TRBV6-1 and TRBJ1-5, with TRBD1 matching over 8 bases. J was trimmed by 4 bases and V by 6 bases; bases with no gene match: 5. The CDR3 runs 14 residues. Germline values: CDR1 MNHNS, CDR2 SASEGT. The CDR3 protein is CASSDRTGNQPQHF. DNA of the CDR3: TGTGCCAGCAGCGACCGGACAGGGAATCAGCCCCAGCATTTT.

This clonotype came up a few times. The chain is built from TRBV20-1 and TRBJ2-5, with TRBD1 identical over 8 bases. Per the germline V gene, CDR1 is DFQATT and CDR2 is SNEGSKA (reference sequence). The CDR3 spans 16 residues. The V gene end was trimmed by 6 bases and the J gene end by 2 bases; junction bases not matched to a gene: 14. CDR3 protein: CSATPTNRDRQETQYF. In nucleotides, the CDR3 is TGCAGTGCCACCCCCACGAACCGGGACAGGCAAGAGACCCAGTACTTC.

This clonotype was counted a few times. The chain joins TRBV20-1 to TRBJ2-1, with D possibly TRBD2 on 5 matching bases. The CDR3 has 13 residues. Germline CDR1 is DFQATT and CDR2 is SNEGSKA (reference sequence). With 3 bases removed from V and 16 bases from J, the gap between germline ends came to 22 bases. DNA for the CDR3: TGCAGTGCTAGTAGTTTTTCCACGACGGGATTCTTCTTC. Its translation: CSASSFSTTGFFF.

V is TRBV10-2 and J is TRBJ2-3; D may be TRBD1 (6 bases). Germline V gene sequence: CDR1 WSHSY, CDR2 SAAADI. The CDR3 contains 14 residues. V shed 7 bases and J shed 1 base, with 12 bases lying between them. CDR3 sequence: CASTVGAGTDTQYF. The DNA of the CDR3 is TGCGCCAGCACCGTGGGGGCAGGCACAGATACGCAGTATTTT.

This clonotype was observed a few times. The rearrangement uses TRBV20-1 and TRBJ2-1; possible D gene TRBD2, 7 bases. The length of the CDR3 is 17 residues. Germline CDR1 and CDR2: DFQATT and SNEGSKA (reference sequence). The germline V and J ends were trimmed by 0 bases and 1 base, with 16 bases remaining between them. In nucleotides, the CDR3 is TGCAGTGCTAGAGATCGAGGGGGAGGGGGATCCTACAATGAGCAGTTCTTC. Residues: CSARDRGGGGSYNEQFF.

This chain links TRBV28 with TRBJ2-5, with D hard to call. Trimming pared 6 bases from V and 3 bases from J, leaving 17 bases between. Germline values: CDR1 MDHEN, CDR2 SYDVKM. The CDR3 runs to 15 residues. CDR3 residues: CASSSQDTAKETQYF. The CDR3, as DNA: TGTGCCAGCAGCTCCCAGGATACAGCCAAAGAGACCCAGTACTTC.

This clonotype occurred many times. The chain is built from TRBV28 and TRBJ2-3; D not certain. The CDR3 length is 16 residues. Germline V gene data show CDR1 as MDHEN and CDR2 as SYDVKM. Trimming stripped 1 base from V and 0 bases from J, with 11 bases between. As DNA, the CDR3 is TGTGCCAGCAGTTTATTCCTCCTAGACAGCACAGATACGCAGTATTTT. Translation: CASSLFLLDSTDTQYF.

The CDR3: CSARERGGPYEQYF. CDR3 nucleotide sequence: TGCAGTGCTAGAGAACGGGGGGGACCCTACGAGCAGTACTTC. The gene calls are TRBV20-1 and TRBJ2-7; TRBD2 aligns across 8 bases. Looked up from germline, CDR1 is DFQATT and CDR2 is SNEGSKA (reference sequence). The CDR3 is 14 amino acids. V trimming: 0 bases; J trimming: 2 bases; junction bases outside the gene matches: 3.

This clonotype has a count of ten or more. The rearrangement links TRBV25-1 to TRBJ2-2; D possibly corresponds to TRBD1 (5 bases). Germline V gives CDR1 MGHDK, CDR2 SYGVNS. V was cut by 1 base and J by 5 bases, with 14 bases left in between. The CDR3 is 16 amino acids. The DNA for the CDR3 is TGTGCCAGCAGTGAATCGGGTTGGGCAGGGACCGGGGAGCTGTTTTTT. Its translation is CASSESGWAGTGELFF.

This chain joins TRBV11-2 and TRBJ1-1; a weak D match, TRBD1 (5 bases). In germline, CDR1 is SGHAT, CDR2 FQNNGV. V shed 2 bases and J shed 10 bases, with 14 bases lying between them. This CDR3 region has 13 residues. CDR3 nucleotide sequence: TGTGCCAGCAGCTTACAAATAGGGGAAGGAGCTTTCTTT. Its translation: CASSLQIGEGAFF.

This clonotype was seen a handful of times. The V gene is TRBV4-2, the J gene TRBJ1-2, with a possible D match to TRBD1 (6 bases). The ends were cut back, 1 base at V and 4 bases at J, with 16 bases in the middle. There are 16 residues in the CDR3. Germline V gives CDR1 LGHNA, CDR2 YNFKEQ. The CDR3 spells CASSQVKGDSLYGYTF. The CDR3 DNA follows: TGTGCCAGCAGCCAAGTAAAGGGGGACTCCCTCTATGGCTACACCTTC.

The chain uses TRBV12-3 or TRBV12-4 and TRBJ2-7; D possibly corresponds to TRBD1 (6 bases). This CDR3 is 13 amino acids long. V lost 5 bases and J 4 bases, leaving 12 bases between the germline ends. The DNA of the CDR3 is TGTGCCAGCAGTGCGGACAGCCAATACGAGCAGTACTTC. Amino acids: CASSADSQYEQYF.

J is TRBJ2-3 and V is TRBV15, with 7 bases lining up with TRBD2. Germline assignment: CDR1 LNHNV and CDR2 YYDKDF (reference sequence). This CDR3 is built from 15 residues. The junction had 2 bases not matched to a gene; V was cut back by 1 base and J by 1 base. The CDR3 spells CATSRARGGTDTQYF. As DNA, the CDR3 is TGTGCCACCAGCAGAGCCCGGGGGGGCACAGATACGCAGTATTTT. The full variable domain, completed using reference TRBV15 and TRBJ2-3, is DAMVIQNPRYQVTQFGKPVTLSCSQTLNHNVMYWYQQKSSQAPKLLFHYYDKDFNNEADTPDNFQSRRPNTSFCFLDIRSPGLGDTAMYLCATSRARGGTDTQYFGPGTRLTVL.

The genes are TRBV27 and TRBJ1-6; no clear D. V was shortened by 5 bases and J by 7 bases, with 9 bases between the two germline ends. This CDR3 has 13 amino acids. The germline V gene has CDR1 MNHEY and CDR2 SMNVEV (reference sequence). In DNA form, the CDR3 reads TGTGCCAGCAGTAAAAGGAGCAATTCACCCCTCCACTTT. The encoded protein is CASSKRSNSPLHF.

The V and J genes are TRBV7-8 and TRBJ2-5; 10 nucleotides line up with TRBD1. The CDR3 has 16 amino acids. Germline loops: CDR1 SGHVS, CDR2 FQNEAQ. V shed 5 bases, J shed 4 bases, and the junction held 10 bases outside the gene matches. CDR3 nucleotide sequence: TGTGCCAGCAGCCGCGAAAGACAGGGGGCCGGAGAGACCCAGTACTTC. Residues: CASSRERQGAGETQYF.

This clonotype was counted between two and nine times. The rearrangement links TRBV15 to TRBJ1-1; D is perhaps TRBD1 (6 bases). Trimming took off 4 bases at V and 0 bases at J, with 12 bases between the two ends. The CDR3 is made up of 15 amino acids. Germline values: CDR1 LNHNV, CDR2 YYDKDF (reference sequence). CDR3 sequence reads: CATSNPRGLNTEAFF. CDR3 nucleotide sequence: TGTGCCACCAGCAACCCCAGGGGATTGAACACTGAAGCTTTCTTT.

The CDR3 protein is CASSYGTRPSTDTQYF. The CDR3 DNA follows: TGTGCCAGCAGTTATGGGACCAGGCCTAGCACAGATACGCAGTATTTT. The gene calls are TRBV6-5 and TRBJ2-3; D tentatively reads TRBD1 or TRBD2 (5 bases each). CDR1 is MNHEY, CDR2 SVGAGI, per germline. Trimming removed 3 bases from V and 0 bases from J, with 13 bases in between. The CDR3 sequence is 16 residues long.

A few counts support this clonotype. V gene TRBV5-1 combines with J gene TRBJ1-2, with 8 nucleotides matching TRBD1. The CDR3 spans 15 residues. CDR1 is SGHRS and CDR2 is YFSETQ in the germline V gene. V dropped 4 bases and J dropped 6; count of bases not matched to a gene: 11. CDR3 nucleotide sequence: TGCGCCAGCAGCAGAGGACAGGGCGTTCTCGATGGCTACACCTTC. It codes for CASSRGQGVLDGYTF.

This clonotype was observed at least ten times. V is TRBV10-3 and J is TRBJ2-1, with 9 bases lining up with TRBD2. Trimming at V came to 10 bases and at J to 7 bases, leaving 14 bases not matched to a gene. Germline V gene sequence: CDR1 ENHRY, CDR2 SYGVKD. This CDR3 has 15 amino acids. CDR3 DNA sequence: TGTGCCAGCAATGTTGGCGGGGGGGCAGTGAATGAGCAGTTCTTC. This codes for CASNVGGGAVNEQFF.

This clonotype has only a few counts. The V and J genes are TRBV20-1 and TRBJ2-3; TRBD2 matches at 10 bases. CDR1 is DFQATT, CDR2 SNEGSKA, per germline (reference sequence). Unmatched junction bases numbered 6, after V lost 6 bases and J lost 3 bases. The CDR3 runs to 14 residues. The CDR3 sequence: CSAPAGGRTDTQYF. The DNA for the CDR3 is TGCAGTGCACCAGCGGGGGGGCGTACAGATACGCAGTATTTT.

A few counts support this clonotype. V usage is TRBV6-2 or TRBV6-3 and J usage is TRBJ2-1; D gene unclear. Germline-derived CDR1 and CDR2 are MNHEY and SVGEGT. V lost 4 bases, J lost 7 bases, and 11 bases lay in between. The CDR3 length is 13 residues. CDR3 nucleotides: TGTGCCAGCAGTTGGGCCCTGTTGAATGAGCAGTTCTTC. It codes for CASSWALLNEQFF.

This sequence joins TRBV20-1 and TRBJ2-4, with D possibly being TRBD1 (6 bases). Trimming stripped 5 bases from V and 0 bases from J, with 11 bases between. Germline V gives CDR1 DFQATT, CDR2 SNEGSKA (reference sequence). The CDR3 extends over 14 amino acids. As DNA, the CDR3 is TGCAGTGCTTACAGGGTCCTAGCCAAAAACATTCAGTACTTC. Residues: CSAYRVLAKNIQYF.

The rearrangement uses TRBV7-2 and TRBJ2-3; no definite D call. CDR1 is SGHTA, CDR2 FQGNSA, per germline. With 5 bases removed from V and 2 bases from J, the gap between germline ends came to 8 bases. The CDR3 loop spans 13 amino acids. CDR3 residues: CASSIWATDTQYF. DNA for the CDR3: TGTGCCAGCAGCATTTGGGCCACAGATACGCAGTATTTT.

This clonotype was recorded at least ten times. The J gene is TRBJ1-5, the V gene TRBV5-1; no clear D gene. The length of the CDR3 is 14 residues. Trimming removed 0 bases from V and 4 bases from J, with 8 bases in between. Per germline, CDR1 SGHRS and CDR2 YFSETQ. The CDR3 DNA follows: TGCGCCAGCAGCTTGGGTTCCGGAAATCAGCCCCAGCATTTT. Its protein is CASSLGSGNQPQHF.

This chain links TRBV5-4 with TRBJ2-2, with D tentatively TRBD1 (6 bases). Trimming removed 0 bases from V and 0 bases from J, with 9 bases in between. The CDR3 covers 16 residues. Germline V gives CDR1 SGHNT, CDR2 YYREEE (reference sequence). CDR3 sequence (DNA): TGTGCCAGCAGCTTGGCCAGGGGATCGAACACCGGGGAGCTGTTTTTT. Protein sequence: CASSLARGSNTGELFF.

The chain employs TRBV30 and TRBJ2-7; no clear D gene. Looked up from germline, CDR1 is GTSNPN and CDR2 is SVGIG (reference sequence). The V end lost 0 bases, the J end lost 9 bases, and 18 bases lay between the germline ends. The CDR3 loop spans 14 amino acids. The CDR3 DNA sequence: TGTGCCTGGAGTGTACAATTGGACGGCGTGTCGCAGTACTTC. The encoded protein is CAWSVQLDGVSQYF.

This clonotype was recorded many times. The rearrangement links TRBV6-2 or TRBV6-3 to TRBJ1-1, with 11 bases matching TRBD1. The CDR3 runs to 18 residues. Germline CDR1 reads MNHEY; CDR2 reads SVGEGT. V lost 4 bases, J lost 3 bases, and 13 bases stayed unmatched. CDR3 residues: CASSFSLPGQGGDTEAFF. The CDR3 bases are TGTGCCAGCAGTTTTTCTCTCCCGGGACAGGGGGGAGACACTGAAGCTTTCTTT.

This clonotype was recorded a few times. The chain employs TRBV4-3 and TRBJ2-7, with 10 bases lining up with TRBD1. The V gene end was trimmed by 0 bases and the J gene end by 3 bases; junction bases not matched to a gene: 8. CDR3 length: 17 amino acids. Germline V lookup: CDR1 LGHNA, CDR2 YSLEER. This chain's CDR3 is CASSQDDRGQLFYEQYF. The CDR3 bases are TGCGCCAGCAGCCAAGATGACAGGGGGCAGTTGTTCTACGAGCAGTACTTC.

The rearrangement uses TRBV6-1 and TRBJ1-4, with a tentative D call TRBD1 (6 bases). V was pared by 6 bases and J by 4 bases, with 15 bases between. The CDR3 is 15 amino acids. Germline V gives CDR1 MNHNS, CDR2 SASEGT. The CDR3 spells CASRSITGRNEKLFF. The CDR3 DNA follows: TGTGCCAGCAGATCAATCACAGGGCGTAATGAAAAACTGTTTTTT.

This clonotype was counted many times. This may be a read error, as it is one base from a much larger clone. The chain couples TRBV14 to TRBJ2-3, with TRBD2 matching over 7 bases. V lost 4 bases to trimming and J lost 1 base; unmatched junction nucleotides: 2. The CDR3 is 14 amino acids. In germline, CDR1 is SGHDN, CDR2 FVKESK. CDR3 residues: CASSPTSRTDTQYF. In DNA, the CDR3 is TGTGCCAGCAGCCCGACTAGCCGCACAGATACGCAGTATTTT. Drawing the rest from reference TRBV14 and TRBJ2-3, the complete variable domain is EAGVTQFPSHSVIEKGQTVTLRCDPISGHDNLYWYRRVMGKEIKFLLHFVKESKQDESGMPNNRFLAERTGGTYSTLKVQPAELEDSGVYFCASSPTSRTDTQYFGPGTRLTVL.

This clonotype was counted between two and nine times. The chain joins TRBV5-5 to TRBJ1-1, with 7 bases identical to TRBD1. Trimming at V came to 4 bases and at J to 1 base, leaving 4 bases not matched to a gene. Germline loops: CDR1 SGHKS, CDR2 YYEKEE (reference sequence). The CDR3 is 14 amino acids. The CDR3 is CASSRDSGNTEAFF. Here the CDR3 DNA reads TGTGCCAGCAGCAGGGACAGCGGGAACACTGAAGCTTTCTTT.